This is a list of T cell receptor beta chains from one sample in a study of shared T cell receptors in the human thymus. The protocol was immunoSEQ multiplex PCR, while the TCRdb copy is restricted to in-frame clones and leaves out a portion. This table has about 500,000 clones, roughly 74% appearing once. These data were also reused for a study on human thymus T cells.

The source material was thymocytes. These TCRs come from a boy under two years old with a congenital heart defect. The CDR3 runs from the conserved cysteine through the conserved F or W.

j_call v_call cdr3_aa
TRBJ2-1 TRBV4-3 CASSQIPLHNEQFF
TRBJ2-3 TRBV5-6 CASSPLAGEGDTQYF
TRBJ2-7 TRBV28 CASSPLAFPYEQYF
TRBJ1-4 TRBV29-1 CSVAGEGEKLFF
TRBJ2-1 TRBV28 CASSLVSGINEQFF
TRBJ2-5 TRBV27 CASSLSAPSGQETQYF
TRBJ2-1 TRBV6-1 CASSEPGLAGRSSSYNEQFF
TRBJ1-4 TRBV4-3 CASSQDKGQGDEKLFF
TRBJ2-1 TRBV5-1 CASSPAVSGGNSYNEQFF
TRBJ1-2 TRBV18 CASSPPRLEDGYTF
TRBJ2-7 TRBV7-2 CASSLGTSGCPSYEQYF
TRBJ2-7 TRBV4-1 CASSPPALSGRSNEQYF
TRBJ1-6 TRBV7-3 CASSLDTGEPLHF
TRBJ2-5 TRBV4-1 CASSLTSGRGETQYF
TRBJ2-5 TRBV5-4 CASSLVLAEETQYF
TRBJ2-3 TRBV2 CASSGREVPRDTQYF
TRBJ2-1 TRBV7-8 CASSLAAQSSYNEQFF
TRBJ2-5 TRBV21-1 CASSPPLGTSGSLSETQYF
TRBJ2-1 TRBV5-1 CASRLDRPSSYNEQFF
TRBJ2-5 TRBV28 CASSYRRGEAWGQETQYF
TRBJ2-1 TRBV19 CASSIAPAGEVANEQFF
TRBJ2-7 TRBV19 CASSPRTSRGYEQYF
TRBJ1-1 TRBV15 CATSRIRSTEAFF
TRBJ1-5 TRBV9 CASSGGQANQPQHF
TRBJ2-7 TRBV29-1 CSVESRTGRGSEQYF
TRBJ2-3 TRBV12-5 CASGRTSGYPSSTDTQYF
TRBJ2-2 TRBV30 CAWSTSYPGGHTGGLFF
TRBJ2-1 TRBV7-9 CASSRKTSGVYNEQFF
TRBJ1-2 TRBV6-5 CASSYSGDGYTF
TRBJ2-1 TRBV27 CASSPRERSSSYNEQFF
TRBJ1-1 TRBV5-4 CASSLEDRRNTEAFF
TRBJ2-1 TRBV5-1 CASSLGSPPSGSSYNEQFF
TRBJ1-3 TRBV19 CASSIGGRAGRNTIYF
TRBJ2-7 TRBV5-1 CASSWGLAGRAGVEQYF
TRBJ2-7 TRBV5-5 CASSPRTGNHEQYF
TRBJ1-3 TRBV25-1 CASSERGTAYTIYF
TRBJ1-2 TRBV6-6 CASTSPGKSNYGYTF
TRBJ2-3 TRBV28 CASSCAEAPTDTQYF
TRBJ2-3 TRBV27 CASSLSPLERDTVDTQYF